A selection of T cell receptor beta chains follows, all from one sample in a study of blood T cell repertoires in COVID-19. Here immunoSEQ multiplex PCR was the method, and the copy in TCRdb shows in-frame clones only, minus some. The sample lists 15,000 to 20,000 clones; nearly 90% were seen once. Sequencing input: peripheral blood. These receptors were taken from a human donor in a cohort sampled during active COVID-19. Each CDR3 is given with its conserved first and last residue. Each record gives: V gene, J gene, D gene, CDR3 protein, CDR3 DNA. The D gene is left open where the match is weak.

>TRBV7-3|TRBJ2-7|TRBD1
CASSLGQGPSYEQYF
TGTGCCAGCAGCTTGGGACAGGGTCCCTCCTACGAGCAGTACTTC
>TRBV18|TRBJ2-4|NA
CASSPQSRAKNIQYF
TGTGCCAGCTCACCACAGTCTAGGGCCAAAAACATTCAGTACTTC
>TRBV2|TRBJ1-2|NA
CASIFSYGYTF
TGTGCCAGCATCTTCAGCTATGGCTACACCTTC
>TRBV27|TRBJ1-1|NA
CASSLSSVNTEAFF
TGTGCCAGCAGTTTATCGAGCGTGAACACTGAAGCTTTCTTT
>TRBV7-2|TRBJ2-3|TRBD1
CASSLTRSQGVKADTQYF
TGTGCCAGCAGCTTAACGCGCTCACAGGGGGTGAAGGCAGATACGCAGTATTTT
>TRBV2|TRBJ1-2|NA
CASSELPGNYGYTF
TGTGCCAGCAGTGAACTGCCAGGGAACTATGGCTACACCTTC
>TRBV11-3|TRBJ1-1|NA
CASSLGLATEAFF
TGTGCCAGCAGCTTAGGTTTGGCAACTGAAGCTTTCTTT
>TRBV9|TRBJ1-2|NA
CASSAYPSYGYTF
TGTGCCAGCAGCGCCTACCCCTCATATGGCTACACCTTC
>TRBV19|TRBJ2-3|NA
CASSITGKLETTQYF
TGTGCCAGTAGTATAACCGGGAAACTGGAGACGACGCAGTATTTT
>TRBV2|TRBJ2-7|NA
CASSGGSLSYEQYF
TGTGCCAGCAGTGGAGGGTCGCTCTCCTACGAGCAGTACTTC